This T cell receptor beta chain was sequenced during a study of T cell repertoires in aging, cancer and after chemotherapy. Amplification of TCR beta used genomic DNA extracted from peripheral blood. TRB rearrangements spanning V, D and J were amplified using mixed TRB-A/B primers. TCRdb passed the multiplex PCR reads through MiXCR, listing each CDR3 protein once. The table lists roughly 9,000 distinct CDR3 sequences, about 41% of them singletons. The TCR comes from a human donor with a solid tumor. Source material: blood.

CDR3 DNA: TGTGCCAGCAGTTACTCGACCTTGGCAGGGGAGACTGAAGCTTTCTTT. This translates into CASSYSTLAGETEAFF. The rearrangement links TRBV6-5 to TRBJ1-1, with D maybe TRBD1 (6 bases). The CDR3 is 16 amino acids. Germline CDR1 reads MNHEY; CDR2 reads SVGAGI. The germline V and J ends were trimmed by 0 bases and 5 bases, with 16 bases remaining between them.